This TCR beta chain originates from a study of monozygotic twins with inflammatory bowel disease. Whole-study results and caveats: A lone strong IBD-associated signal or clonotype found no support. Healthy co-twins exceeded IBD patients in TCRbeta diversity as measured by inverse Simpson.

TCRdb re-called the 5' RACE reads, yielding one record per CDR3 amino acid sequence without DNA. In total, the table holds approximately 420,000 distinct CDR3 sequences. The CDR3 covers 14 residues. CDR1 is SGHDT, CDR2 YYEEEE, per germline. Of note for this clonotype: Its cognate antigen is unknown.

Sequencing was done on a sample of blood. The source of this sequence is a human donor with ulcerative colitis or Crohn's disease, or a healthy co-twin of an affected twin (not recorded which). This chain connects TRBV5-6 to TRBJ2-5; TCRdb calls TRBD1, which cannot be checked without DNA. CDR3: CASSLHRLSETQYF.